The source of this T cell receptor (beta chain) is a study of T cell repertoires in cytomegalovirus infection. On the study more broadly: CMV infection plus the matching HLA type was flagged by public TCR beta signatures.

Trimming shortened V by 1 base and J by 0 bases, and 7 bases separated the two germline ends. CDR1 is MNHEY, CDR2 SVGEGT, per germline. The CDR3 runs 15 residues. Notes on the study in general: CMV-specific HLA-C-restricted TCR beta clonotypes dominated the ex vivo response. Totalled public TCR beta family frequency picked out people who carried CMV plus the relevant HLA.

Points on this clonotype: The antigen remains undetermined.

TCRdb used MiXCR to reprocess the reads, holding one entry per CDR3 protein. The table lists around 740,000 distinct CDR3 sequences, about a third of them singletons. The receptor comes from a human donor in good health (CMV status not recorded). Some clones in this sample may be carry-over from other donors' samples. What was sequenced was PBMCs. V usage is TRBV6-2 or TRBV6-3 and J usage is TRBJ2-1, with D possibly called TRBD1 or TRBD2 (5 bases each). The CDR3 DNA is TGTGCCAGCAGTTACTGGGGGAGCTCCTACAATGAGCAGTTCTTC. This translates into CASSYWGSSYNEQFF.